This paragraph reports one T cell receptor (beta chain). No antigen is known for it. The data were obtained in a study of OX40 agonist ivuxolimab in advanced cancers. About the study: Clinicians treated patients with ivuxolimab, an agonistic anti-OX40 (CD134) antibody. Study findings and constraints: The mean number of expanded clones was higher in CD8+ T cells than in CD4+.

Clones were sequenced by immunoSEQ multiplex PCR, and TCRdb holds only the in-frame ones, with some missing. The data show fewer than 45,000 clones, roughly 90% seen once. This specimen was CD4+ or CD8+ T cells sorted from blood, taken in a trial of the OX40 agonist ivuxolimab. The sequence derives from an adult with an advanced solid tumor such as melanoma, head and neck, liver or kidney cancer.

This CDR3 is CASSLHGRGRETQYF. CDR3 nucleotide sequence: TGTGCCAGCAGTTTACACGGCAGGGGTAGAGAGACCCAGTACTTC. This sequence joins TRBV27 and TRBJ2-5; D possibly corresponds to TRBD1 (6 bases). V was pared by 2 bases and J by 4 bases, with 14 bases between. CDR1 and CDR2 (germline): MNHEY, SMNVEV (reference sequence). The CDR3 totals 15 residues.